One T cell receptor beta chain is described in this entry. The specificity of this receptor is unknown. No per-base quality is available; no much larger clone lies one base away. The data stem from a study of blood T cell repertoires in COVID-19 (dated by TCRdb to 2019 to 2021). A note on the overall study: Samples covering the acute and convalescent phases of COVID-19 were provided by collaborators in the United States, Italy and Spain. Nearly every sample came with metadata listing a de-identified subject ID, COVID-19 status, age in years and sex. The prospective study material was composed of cDNA or gDNA derived from T cells, B-cell-depleted T cells, or PBMCs. HLA class I and class II types, where available, came from metadata supplied by the sample provider rather than from assay-based typing. Samples were obtained from the ongoing ImmuneRACE study (first 160 participants) and from some 1,300 subjects provided by 6 global collaborators. The dataset comprised deeply sampled blood TCRbeta repertoires from subjects exposed to, actively infected with, or recovered from COVID-19. A freely available public database, intended as a resource for researchers studying the immune response to SARS-CoV-2, is where the repertoires were released.

The immunoSEQ Assay, a bias-controlled multiplex PCR, was used to amplify TCRbeta CDR3 regions from genomic DNA. The paper's processing steps were these. The number of nucleated cells in each sample was estimated from the amplification of reference gene primers within the assay. To quantify the absolute abundance of each unique TCRbeta CDR3 rearrangement, sequence reads were collapsed and filtered. For each sample, productive Simpson clonality was calculated by taking the square root of Simpson's diversity index across productive rearrangements. Entries here come from immuneACCESS through TCRdb and include only in-frame sequences with V and J called. Some clones fail to appear in such tables; in the studies checked, an unresolved V gene covers under half of the shortfall, and the cause of the remainder is unknown. The V and J calls and the clone size are those of that table, but D and trimming were determined from the DNA. Present in this sample are fewer than 500,000 clones, about 85% of which were seen just once. The ten top clones hold roughly 1.8% of the sample.

Participants in the prospective study were enrolled through a virtual design, were aged about 18 to 100 years, and lived in 20 to 30 United States geographic areas. To assign participants to cohorts, the prospective study relied on clinical history that participants themselves reported in a screening survey and a study questionnaire. Mobile phlebotomists in the prospective study collected whole blood, serum and a nasopharyngeal or oropharyngeal swab from every participant. Participants in the prospective study had the option to provide additional blood draws and questionnaires over an approximately 2-month period. Prospective study blood samples were shipped either frozen or at room temperature before DNA extraction. Findings and caveats that apply to the study as a whole: Clinical and demographic metadata were provided uncurated, with the amount varying by source and participant.

The sequence derives from a woman between 18 and 29 years old with acute COVID-19. The sample was PBMCs or T cells enriched from blood (not recorded which).

The CDR3 corresponds to CASSQEGSGSQGYTF. The DNA reads as follows: TGTGCCAGCAGCCAAGAAGGGTCGGGATCACAGGGCTACACCTTC. The rearrangement joined TRBV3-1 (or the pseudogene TRBV3-2) to TRBJ1-2, with no confidently assigned D gene. The CDR3 has 15 amino acids, counting the end cysteine and phenylalanine. Of all the DNA, just the CDR3 is kept, 45 bases in frame from base 1. A distance of 16 bases separates the germline ends of V and J, which lose 0 bases and 8 bases respectively. CDR1 and CDR2, looked up from the germline V gene (reference sequence), are LGHDT and YNNKEL.